Listed here is a single T cell receptor beta chain. The CDR3 has 16 amino acids. The V gene lost 0 bases and the J gene lost 6 bases, with 16 bases spanning the gap. Germline V gene data show CDR1 as SGDLS and CDR2 as YYNGEE. Sequencing used immunoSEQ multiplex PCR; TCRdb keeps in-frame clones, though not all of them. The sample gives some 640,000 clones, around 87% of which show up once; roughly 0.0094% is in the top ten. This sample is part of a study of shared T cell receptors in the human thymus. The same sample was also used in a study of human thymus T cells. That source notes: Serving as donors were healthy Finnish infants, each of whom was having open corrective surgery for congenital heart defects. Resections obtained during corrective heart surgery supplied the thymus tissue. Seemingly biased V and J gene usage marked thymic and blood repertoires.

The V call is TRBV9, the J call TRBJ2-1; perhaps TRBD2 as D (6 bases). This TCR derives from a boy less than two years old with a congenital heart defect. Material: thymocytes. CDR3 in amino acids: CASSVGRGQTTNEQFF. The DNA for the CDR3 is TGTGCCAGCAGCGTAGGGCGGGGCCAGACGACCAATGAGCAGTTCTTC.